Presented here are 7 T cell receptor beta chains from one specimen sequenced in a study of blood T cells in healthy people across ages. Next came a second PCR, run for about 6 to 12 cycles, which used a sample-barcoded 5' primer along with a J-beta primer mix. TCRdb reprocessed the 5' RACE reads via MiXCR and lists one record per CDR3 protein. The sample carries 1.5 million to 2 million distinct CDR3 sequences, approximately 50% recorded once. Material for sequencing was blood. These receptors were taken from a woman in her forties in good health.

In this sample, this clonotype turned up once. The chain joins TRBV5-5 to TRBJ2-1, with D perhaps TRBD1 (6 bases). The V end lost 0 bases, the J end lost 6 bases, and 13 bases lay between the germline ends. The CDR3 has 15 amino acids. Germline V CDR1 and CDR2: SGHKS, YYEKEE (reference sequence). CDR3 in amino acids: CASSLAQGKINEQFF. CDR3 nucleotide sequence: TGTGCCAGCAGCTTGGCACAGGGTAAGATCAATGAGCAGTTCTTC.

A word on this clonotype: Relative to the germline gene, one junction end is altered; a read error may explain this. The rearrangement links TRBV9 to TRBJ2-1; 13 nucleotides agree with TRBD2. This CDR3 spans 17 amino acids. The germline gives CDR1 SGDLS, CDR2 YYNGEE. CDR3 region: CVSSGTSGAAAYNEQFF. CDR3 bases: TGTGTCAGCAGCGGGACTAGCGGGGCCGCGGCCTACAATGAGCAGTTCTTC. The full variable domain, in which reference TRBV9 and TRBJ2-1 provide the parts outside the CDR3, is DSGVTQTPKHLITATGQRVTLRCSPRSGDLSVYWYQQSLDQGLQFLIQYYNGEERAKGNILERFSAQQFPDLHSELNLSSLELGDSALYFCVSSGTSGAAAYNEQFFGPGTRLTVL.

The V gene is TRBV27, the J gene TRBJ1-5; the D is unclear. Trimming cost V 5 bases and J 3 bases, with 14 bases left between them. CDR1 MNHEY and CDR2 SMNVEV come from the germline V gene (reference sequence). The CDR3 totals 15 residues. The CDR3 sequence: CASSTAGGYNQPQHF. Written as DNA, the CDR3 is TGTGCCAGCAGTACCGCCGGTGGGTACAATCAGCCCCAGCATTTT.

The chain joins TRBV27 to TRBJ2-7; 8 nucleotides line up with TRBD2. This CDR3 is 13 amino acids long. The V and J ends lost 6 bases and 5 bases, in that order; junction bases with no gene match: 6. The V gene's germline CDR1 is MNHEY and CDR2 SMNVEV (reference sequence). CDR3 sequence (DNA): TGTGCCAGCAGCCCAGCGGGGGCCCACGAGCAGTACTTC. It encodes CASSPAGAHEQYF.

This clonotype was counted only a few times. The CDR3 sequence is CASSQDPSSSSYNEQFF. Here the CDR3 DNA reads TGCGCCAGCAGCCAAGATCCAAGTTCTAGCTCCTACAATGAGCAGTTCTTC. The rearrangement links TRBV4-3 to TRBJ2-1, with D unresolved. Trimming took off 0 bases at V and 0 bases at J, with 12 bases between the two ends. CDR3 length: 17 residues. Germline CDR1 and CDR2: LGHNA and YSLEER.

The rearrangement links TRBV15 to TRBJ2-1; D possibly corresponds to TRBD1 (5 bases). The DNA end is more similar to TRBJ2-7, so the J call may be wrong. This CDR3 is 17 amino acids long. The germline gives CDR1 LNHNV, CDR2 YYDKDF (reference sequence). The CDR3 DNA follows: TGTGCCACCAGCAGAGATCAGGGTCAGAGCTCCTACAATGAGCAGTACTTC. It is translated as CATSRDQGQSSYNEQYF.

The genes are TRBV10-2 and TRBJ2-5; perhaps TRBD1 as D (6 bases). This CDR3 region has 14 residues. The germline V gene encodes CDR1 WSHSY and CDR2 SAAADI. V shed 7 bases and J shed 11 bases, with 23 bases lying between them. DNA for the CDR3: TGCGCCAGCAAGGCAGGGGCCGGGTCCAATGAGCAGTACTTC. It is translated as CASKAGAGSNEQYF.